The 22 T cell receptor beta chains presented below share a single source sample, sequenced in a study of blood T cell repertoires in COVID-19. Generated by immunoSEQ multiplex PCR, the TCRdb table keeps only in-frame clones and is missing some. This table has about 280,000 clones, roughly 89% appearing once. The sequenced sample consisted of PBMCs or T cells enriched from blood (not recorded which). The receptors come from a woman aged 60 to 75 who had recovered from COVID-19.

Note on this clone: The identical CDR3 is also encoded by other nucleotide sequences in the sample. V and J are TRBV19 and TRBJ1-5, with D possibly matching TRBD1 (5 bases). From germline, CDR1 is LNHDA and CDR2 SQIVND (reference sequence). The CDR3 is 12 amino acids. V was trimmed by 8 bases and J by 7 bases, leaving 12 bases between them. CDR3: CASWGGGQPQHF. CDR3 sequence (DNA): TGTGCCAGTTGGGGGGGAGGACAGCCCCAGCATTTT.

V gene TRBV5-4 combines with J gene TRBJ1-1; possible D gene TRBD1, 5 bases. Germline V gene sequence: CDR1 SGHNT, CDR2 YYREEE (reference sequence). The length of the CDR3 is 15 residues. V was cut by 0 bases and J by 0 bases, with 9 bases left in between. The DNA of the CDR3 is TGTGCCAGCAGCTTGGGGACAAGCATGAACACTGAAGCTTTCTTT. Translation: CASSLGTSMNTEAFF.

J is TRBJ1-2 and V is TRBV7-2; 7 bases agree with TRBD1. The V segment lost 8 bases and the J segment 4 bases; nucleotides outside the gene matches: 7. The CDR3 consists of 13 residues. Per the germline V gene, CDR1 is SGHTA and CDR2 is FQGNSA. CDR3 loop: CASAPRQGYGYTF. In DNA form, the CDR3 reads TGTGCCAGCGCTCCACGACAGGGCTATGGCTACACCTTC.

V usage is TRBV5-4 and J usage is TRBJ2-7; no reliable D call. V was pared by 5 bases and J by 3 bases, with 15 bases between. The germline CDR1 and CDR2 sequences are SGHNT and YYREEE (reference sequence). The CDR3 sequence is 14 residues long. The CDR3 nucleotides are TGTGCCAGCAGGGTAGACACCATTAGCTACGAGCAGTACTTC. It encodes CASRVDTISYEQYF.

The chain combines TRBV6-1 with TRBJ2-7; 8 bases agree with TRBD1. The junction had 9 bases not matched to a gene; V was cut back by 4 bases and J by 1 base. Germline V gives CDR1 MNHNS, CDR2 SASEGT. The CDR3 length is 16 residues. CDR3 in DNA: TGTGCCAGCAGTGGAACCCTTGACAGGGGTTCCTACGAGCAGTACTTC. As protein: CASSGTLDRGSYEQYF.

The rearrangement links TRBV28 to TRBJ1-6; tentative D call: TRBD1 (5 bases). V lost 5 bases and J 0 bases, leaving 14 bases between the germline ends. The CDR3 runs 17 residues. Germline V gene sequence: CDR1 MDHEN, CDR2 SYDVKM. CDR3 loop: CASSEYRPSSYNSPLHF. CDR3 DNA sequence: TGTGCCAGCAGTGAGTACAGGCCGAGCTCCTATAATTCACCCCTCCACTTT. Together with reference TRBV28 and TRBJ1-6, the CDR3 gives the full variable domain: DVKVTQSSRYLVKRTGEKVFLECVQDMDHENMFWYRQDPGLGLRLIYFSYDVKMKEKGDIPEGYSVSREKKERFSLILESASTNQTSMYLCASSEYRPSSYNSPLHFGNGTRLTVT.

This chain connects TRBV9 to TRBJ2-2; TRBD1 matches at 7 bases. This CDR3 is 16 amino acids long. Looked up from germline, CDR1 is SGDLS and CDR2 is YYNGEE. V was clipped by 0 bases and J by 0 bases; unmatched bases: 2. CDR3 region: CASSVVGGANTGELFF. Here the CDR3 DNA reads TGTGCCAGCAGCGTAGTAGGGGGCGCGAACACCGGGGAGCTGTTTTTT.

V usage is TRBV28 and J usage is TRBJ1-1; 10 nucleotides agree with TRBD1. Trimming removed 6 bases from V and 1 base from J; junction bases left unmatched: 5. Per the germline V gene, CDR1 is MDHEN and CDR2 is SYDVKM. The CDR3 covers 15 residues. The CDR3 protein is CASRPRDRGNTEAFF. CDR3 DNA sequence: TGTGCCAGCAGACCCCGGGACAGGGGGAACACTGAAGCTTTCTTT.

The chain uses TRBV7-9 and TRBJ1-1; D call uncertain. Germline assignment: CDR1 SEHNR and CDR2 FQNEAQ (reference sequence). The ends were cut back, 1 base at V and 4 bases at J, with 10 bases in the middle. The CDR3 runs to 14 residues. CDR3 bases: TGTGCCAGCAGCTTAGTTGGCAGGCGCACTGAAGCTTTCTTT. Protein: CASSLVGRRTEAFF.

The chain has TRBV7-3 and TRBJ2-1, with unresolved D. There are 16 residues in the CDR3. V was pared by 4 bases and J by 3 bases, with 16 bases between. Germline V gene lookup returns CDR1 SGHTA and CDR2 FQGTGA. CDR3 in DNA: TGTGCCAGCAGCTATTTCTCTAGAGCGAACTACAATGAGCAGTTCTTC. It is translated as CASSYFSRANYNEQFF.

The genes are TRBV29-1 and TRBJ2-1; TRBD2 agrees at 8 bases. In germline, CDR1 is SQVTM, CDR2 ANQGSEA. The CDR3 extends over 16 amino acids. V gave up 2 bases and J gave up 1 base; unmatched junction bases: 7. The CDR3 reads CSVEQPGGGSYNEQFF. DNA of the CDR3: TGCAGCGTTGAACAGCCGGGCGGGGGGTCCTACAATGAGCAGTTCTTC.

The chain uses TRBV20-1 and TRBJ1-1; D is unresolved. CDR1 is DFQATT and CDR2 is SNEGSKA in the germline V gene (reference sequence). CDR3 length: 11 residues. Deletions cut 4 bases from V and 1 base from J, with 4 bases between. CDR3: CSATSNTEAFF. CDR3 coding DNA: TGCAGTGCTACCTCGAACACTGAAGCTTTCTTT.

This chain uses TRBV10-1 with TRBJ1-4; D gene unclear. The CDR3 consists of 13 residues. V was shortened by 3 bases and J by 5 bases, with 7 bases between the two germline ends. The germline gives CDR1 WNHNN, CDR2 SYGVQD (reference sequence). The CDR3 sequence: CASSDRGNEKLFF. The CDR3 region has the DNA TGCGCCAGCAGTGACAGAGGGAATGAAAAACTGTTTTTT.

The chain combines TRBV28 with TRBJ1-6, with D maybe TRBD1 (5 bases). CDR1 MDHEN and CDR2 SYDVKM come from the germline V gene. Trimming removed 8 bases from V and 9 bases from J, with 23 bases in between. This CDR3 has 16 amino acids. This CDR3 reads CASVPSFGAVGSPLHF. The CDR3 DNA sequence: TGTGCCAGCGTTCCGTCTTTTGGGGCAGTGGGTTCACCCCTCCACTTT.

The chain recombines TRBV5-4 with TRBJ2-7; D is perhaps TRBD1 (6 bases). The germline V gene has CDR1 SGHNT and CDR2 YYREEE (reference sequence). V was pared by 0 bases and J by 7 bases, with 11 bases between. The CDR3 has 13 amino acids. The CDR3 region is CASSLDRVEEQYF. Written as DNA, the CDR3 is TGTGCCAGCAGCTTGGACAGGGTTGAAGAGCAGTACTTC.

The V gene is TRBV7-9, the J gene TRBJ2-5; 7 bases align to TRBD2. V was clipped by 5 bases and J by 2 bases; unmatched bases: 5. The CDR3 consists of 14 residues. Looked up from germline, CDR1 is SEHNR and CDR2 is FQNEAQ (reference sequence). This CDR3 reads CASSPQGGQETQYF. The CDR3 DNA reads TGTGCCAGCAGCCCCCAGGGAGGGCAAGAGACCCAGTACTTC.

V usage is TRBV19 and J usage is TRBJ1-3, with 8 bases identical to TRBD1. Per germline, CDR1 LNHDA and CDR2 SQIVND (reference sequence). Unmatched junction bases numbered 5, after V lost 7 bases and J lost 0 bases. The CDR3 is made up of 15 amino acids. The CDR3 region has the DNA TGTGCCAGTACGCGGACAGGGAACTCTGGAAACACCATATATTTT. Translating gives CASTRTGNSGNTIYF.

As regards this clone: One end of the junction is discordant with germline, which a read error may explain. This chain links TRBV7-7 with TRBJ2-5; no clear D. CDR1 and CDR2 (germline): SSHAT, FNYEAQ (reference sequence). The CDR3 is 13 amino acids. CDR3: CASSYLSQETQYF. For the CDR3, the DNA is TGTGCTAGCAGCTATCTATCCCAAGAGACCCAGTACTTC.

In its sample, this clone was seen once. This chain uses TRBV30 with TRBJ2-1; 13 positions match TRBD2. CDR1 and CDR2 (germline): GTSNPN, SVGIG (reference sequence). J lost 10 bases, V lost 7 bases, and 7 bases had no gene match. This CDR3 contains 13 residues. CDR3 region: CAFSGLAGPEQFF. The CDR3 DNA follows: TGTGCCTTCTCGGGACTAGCGGGGCCAGAGCAGTTCTTC.

The chain links TRBV7-9 to TRBJ2-3; D is undetermined. The germline gives CDR1 SEHNR, CDR2 FQNEAQ (reference sequence). V lost 0 bases, J lost 0 bases, and 10 bases lay in between. The CDR3 is made up of 16 amino acids. CDR3 DNA sequence: TGTGCCAGCAGCTTAGCCCTCTCCCCTAGCACAGATACGCAGTATTTT. This codes for CASSLALSPSTDTQYF.

CDR3 loop: CASSTSSSYNEQFF. The CDR3 DNA reads as TGTGCCAGCAGCACTAGCTCCTCCTACAATGAGCAGTTCTTC. The chain uses TRBV28 and TRBJ2-1, with D possibly matching TRBD2 (6 bases). Germline V gives CDR1 MDHEN, CDR2 SYDVKM. V lost 6 bases to trimming and J lost 0 bases, with 9 bases between them. The CDR3 consists of 14 residues.

The chain carries TRBV29-1 and TRBJ2-2, with D possibly being TRBD2 (5 bases). Germline lookup yields CDR1 SQVTM and CDR2 ANQGSEA. Trimming took 4 bases from V and 1 from J, leaving 10 bases between them. The CDR3 loop spans 14 amino acids. DNA for the CDR3: TGCAGCGTTGCGGACGGACTGAACACCGGGGAGCTGTTTTTT. This codes for CSVADGLNTGELFF.